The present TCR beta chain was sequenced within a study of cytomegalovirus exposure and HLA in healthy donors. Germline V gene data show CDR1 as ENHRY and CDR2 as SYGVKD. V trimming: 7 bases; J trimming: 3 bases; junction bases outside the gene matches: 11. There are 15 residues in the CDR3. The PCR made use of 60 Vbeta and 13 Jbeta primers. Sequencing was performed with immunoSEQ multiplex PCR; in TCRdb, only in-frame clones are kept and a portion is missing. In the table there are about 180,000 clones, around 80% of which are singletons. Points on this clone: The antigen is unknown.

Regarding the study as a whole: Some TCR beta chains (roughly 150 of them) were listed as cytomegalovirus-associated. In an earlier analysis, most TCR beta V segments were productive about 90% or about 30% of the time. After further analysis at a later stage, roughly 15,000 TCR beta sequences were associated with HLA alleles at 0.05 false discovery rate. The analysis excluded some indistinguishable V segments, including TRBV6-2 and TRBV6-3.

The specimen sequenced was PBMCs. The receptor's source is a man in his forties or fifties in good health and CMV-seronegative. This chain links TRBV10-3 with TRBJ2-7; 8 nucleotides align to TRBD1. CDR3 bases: TGTGCCATCACTCAGGGGGCATCCGGGGTCTACGAGCAGTACTTC. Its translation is CAITQGASGVYEQYF.